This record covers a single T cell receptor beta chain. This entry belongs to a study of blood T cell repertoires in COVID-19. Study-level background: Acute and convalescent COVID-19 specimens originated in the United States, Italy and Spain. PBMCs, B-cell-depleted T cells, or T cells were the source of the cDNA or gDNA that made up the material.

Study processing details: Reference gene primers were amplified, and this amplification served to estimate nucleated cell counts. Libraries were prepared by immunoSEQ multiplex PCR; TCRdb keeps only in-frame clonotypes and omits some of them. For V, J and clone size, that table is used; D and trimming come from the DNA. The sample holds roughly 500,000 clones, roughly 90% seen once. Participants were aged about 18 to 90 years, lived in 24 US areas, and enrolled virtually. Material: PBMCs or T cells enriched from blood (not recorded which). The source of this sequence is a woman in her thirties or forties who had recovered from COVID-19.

Written as DNA, the CDR3 is TGTGCCAGCAGTTTAGCCCTAGCGATTGTGCAGTATTTT. Protein product: CASSLALAIVQYF. The chain uses TRBV12-3 or TRBV12-4 and TRBJ2-3; D possibly corresponds to TRBD2 (6 bases). V dropped 0 bases and J dropped 11 bases, with 12 bases sitting between them. This CDR3 is built from 13 residues.